This entry features one T cell receptor beta chain sequence. Its antigen remains unidentified. One base away there is no much larger clone; base qualities are not given. The immunoSEQ multiplex PCR assay was used to generate TCR libraries, with TCR-beta and/or TCR-alpha/delta assays applied to each sample. Amplified TCR libraries were sequenced on the Illumina high-throughput platform. The original methods were these. Clustering and dimensionality reduction were performed using pairwise TCRdist distances among GMM-specific receptors from ex vivo sorted or in vitro expanded T cells. The score assigned to each clinical repertoire was mean NN-distance, meaning the average TCRdist to the nearest 10% of tetramer-positive reference sequences. GEM TCR motif frequency was calculated as the fraction of unique TCRs that matched known GEM sequences in V/J usage and CDR3 length. Active tuberculosis was classified by linear discriminant analysis with leave-one-out cross-validation, implemented in scikit-learn. Held by TCRdb, this immuneACCESS table contains in-frame sequences only and omits some clones. Under half of the omission traces to an unresolved V gene where checked; the cause of the rest is unknown. The DNA gave D and trimming, while V, J and clone size come from that table. The sample table lists tens of thousands of clones, more than 90% of them with a count of one. Of the sample, 15% to 20% falls within the top ten clones.

The data derive from a study of T cells in tuberculosis (dated by TCRdb to the late 2010s). In the study overall: To characterize T cells specific for the mycobacterial lipid antigen glucose monomycolate (GMM), the study used CD1B tetramers together with high-throughput TCR immunosequencing. In a South African clinical cohort, IGRA-negative adolescents, IGRA-positive adolescents with latent tuberculosis and adults with active tuberculosis were compared, with under eleven people in each group. What the study reported, not specific to this receptor: An accuracy of 85% to 90% (AUROC roughly 0.87) was reached by a classifier using the diverse GMM-specific repertoire, compared with about 70% accuracy when GEM motif frequencies were used. Compared with IGRA-negative controls, TCR-alpha repertoires from active tuberculosis had smaller mean NN-distances to GMM-specific TCRs, which suggests that these TCRs underwent clonal expansion. Clinical samples were chosen by availability of cryopreserved specimens, and active tuberculosis cases were adults while controls were adolescents. Shorter CDR3-alpha lengths in active tuberculosis patients partly drove the smaller NN-distances, and the TCR-beta difference was not statistically significant.

The germline V gene gives CDR1 as SGHRS and CDR2 as YFSETQ. The cysteine opens and the phenylalanine closes a CDR3 of 15 amino acids. The only DNA kept is the CDR3, 45 bases in frame from the first base. Clipping removes 0 bases from V and 8 bases from J, with 7 as the unmatched junction base count. At study entry, a tuberculin skin test and the QuantiFERON-TB GOLD In-Tube IGRA were used to screen adolescents for latent tuberculosis infection. Immunosequencing of unsorted cryopreserved PBMC covered, on average, approximately 100,000 T cells per clinical donor. Eleven high schools in the Worcester region of the Western Cape, South Africa, served as enrollment sites for adolescents aged 12 to 18 years. Roughly ten M. tuberculosis-infected and roughly ten uninfected adolescents were selected with matching for age and sex. For the adolescents, PBMC were isolated by density centrifugation from freshly drawn heparinized blood and then cryopreserved.

Sequenced input: PBMCs. This receptor chain uses TRBV5-1 and TRBJ1-2, and 10 junction bases match TRBD1. The sequence was obtained from a donor aged 10 to 29 with latent tuberculosis or without tuberculosis infection. Some clones in this sample may be carry-over from other donors' samples. The bases are TGCGCCAGCAGCTTGGGAGAGACAGGGGGCGCAGGCTACACCTTC. This sequence encodes CASSLGETGGAGYTF. The CDR3 plus the reference TRBV5-1 and TRBJ1-2 genes for the other parts give the full variable domain: KAGVTQTPRYLIKTRGQQVTLSCSPISGHRSVSWYQQTPGQGLQFLFEYFSETQRNKGNFPGRFSGRQFSNSRSEMNVSTLELGDSALYLCASSLGETGGAGYTFGSGTRLTVV.